Shown below are 27 T cell receptor beta chains from a single sample sequenced in a study of blood T cells in healthy people across ages. Through a sample-barcoded 5' primer and a J-beta primer mix, a second PCR was run for roughly 6 to 11 cycles. Using its own MiXCR run on the 5' RACE reads, TCRdb lists one record per CDR3 protein. Of roughly 550,000 distinct CDR3 sequences listed, under 30% are singletons. The same sample was also used in a study of T cells of mothers and their children.

The specimen sequenced was blood. These receptors were taken from a boy between 10 and 17 years old in good health.

V is TRBV5-5 and J is TRBJ2-1, with TRBD1 matching 7 bases. Germline V gene sequence: CDR1 SGHKS, CDR2 YYEKEE (reference sequence). The length of the CDR3 is 16 residues. J lost 0 bases, V lost 4 bases, and 7 bases had no gene match. The CDR3 nucleotides read TGTGCCAGCAGCCGGGACAGTTTCAGCTCCTACAATGAGCAGTTCTTC. As protein: CASSRDSFSSYNEQFF.

This clonotype was seen more than once but under ten times. V is TRBV5-1 and J is TRBJ2-7, with TRBD1 matching over 8 bases. From germline, CDR1 is SGHRS and CDR2 YFSETQ. The CDR3 is 14 amino acids. V shed 4 bases, J shed 2 bases, and the junction held 5 bases outside the gene matches. The CDR3, as DNA: TGCGCCAGCAGCCGGGAACAGGGGGCCTACGAGCAGTACTTC. It specifies CASSREQGAYEQYF.

The rearrangement links TRBV3-1 to TRBJ1-6; D call uncertain. There are 13 residues in the CDR3. Trimming pared 4 bases from V and 12 bases from J, leaving 13 bases between. Germline values: CDR1 LGHDT, CDR2 YNNKEL (reference sequence). The DNA for the CDR3 is TGTGCCAGCAGCCCGGCGTCAGGCGGACCCCTCCACTTT. Encoded protein: CASSPASGGPLHF. The complete variable domain, with remaining parts taken from reference TRBV3-1 and TRBJ1-6, reads DTAVSQTPKYLVTQMGNDKSIKCEQNLGHDTMYWYKQDSKKFLKIMFSYNNKELIINETVPNRFSPKSPDKAHLNLHINSLELGDSAVYFCASSPASGGPLHFGNGTRLTVT.

This clonotype was seen more than once but under ten times. The chain links TRBV5-1 to TRBJ1-1, with 7 bases fitting TRBD1. Trimming removed 0 bases from V and 4 bases from J; junction bases left unmatched: 6. The CDR3 contains 15 residues. CDR1 and CDR2 from the germline V gene are SGHRS and YFSETQ. The CDR3: CASSLGPGGSTEAFF. The CDR3 DNA reads as TGCGCCAGCAGCTTGGGCCCAGGGGGTAGCACTGAAGCTTTCTTT.

CDR3 sequence: CSASPSEGSSYNEQFF. For the CDR3, the DNA is TGCAGTGCCAGCCCCTCGGAGGGAAGCTCCTACAATGAGCAGTTCTTC. This sequence joins TRBV20-1 and TRBJ2-1; tentatively, D is TRBD2 (6 bases). Trimming pared 6 bases from V and 0 bases from J, leaving 18 bases between. This CDR3 is built from 16 residues. Germline CDR1 and CDR2: DFQATT and SNEGSKA (reference sequence).

This clonotype was recorded a few times. This chain connects TRBV6-1 to TRBJ2-4; 10 bases are shared with TRBD2. Trimming at V came to 2 bases and at J to 2 bases, leaving 0 bases not matched to a gene. Germline lookup yields CDR1 MNHNS and CDR2 SASEGT. The CDR3 extends over 15 amino acids. The DNA for the CDR3 is TGTGCCAGCAGTGAAACTAGCGGGACCAAAAACATTCAGTACTTC. Protein sequence: CASSETSGTKNIQYF.

This clonotype was observed once. V is TRBV4-3 and J is TRBJ1-4; tentative D call: TRBD1 (5 bases). CDR3 size: 16 residues. Germline assignment: CDR1 LGHNA and CDR2 YSLEER. Trimming left V 0 bases short and J 8 bases short, with 16 bases between. The CDR3 DNA reads as TGCGCCAGCAGCCAAGAGGGGGGATTCACTAGCGAAAAACTGTTTTTT. It translates to CASSQEGGFTSEKLFF.

This clonotype was observed a few times. This chain joins TRBV11-3 and TRBJ2-1, with TRBD1 identical over 8 bases. This CDR3 is 12 amino acids long. The V gene's germline CDR1 is SGHNT and CDR2 YENEEA. J was trimmed by 8 bases and V by 4 bases; bases with no gene match: 1. The CDR3 coding sequence is TGTGCCAGCAGCTCAGGGGGCTATGAGCAGTTCTTC. Amino acids: CASSSGGYEQFF.

This clonotype was recorded a few times. The rearrangement links TRBV11-2 to TRBJ2-3; 14 bases map to TRBD2. V lost 7 bases, J lost 2 bases, and 5 bases stayed unmatched. The CDR3 length is 16 residues. The V gene's germline CDR1 is SGHAT and CDR2 FQNNGV. The CDR3, as DNA: TGTGCCAGCACTCGGGGACTAGCGGGGGTCACAGATACGCAGTATTTT. Its translation: CASTRGLAGVTDTQYF.

The gene calls are TRBV28 and TRBJ2-1, with 8 bases lining up with TRBD2. CDR3 length: 16 residues. V shed 5 bases, J shed 4 bases, and the junction held 10 bases outside the gene matches. The germline V gene encodes CDR1 MDHEN and CDR2 SYDVKM. The CDR3 DNA sequence: TGTGCCAGCAGTACCCCTAGTAGCGGGAATTACAATGAGCAGTTCTTC. It specifies CASSTPSSGNYNEQFF.

The rearrangement links TRBV6-6 to TRBJ1-2, with D possibly being TRBD1 (6 bases). V lost 6 bases to trimming and J lost 6 bases, with 20 bases between them. Per germline, CDR1 MNHNY and CDR2 SVGAGI (reference sequence). There are 15 residues in the CDR3. In DNA form, the CDR3 reads TGTGCCAGCAGCCACGCCCACAGGGACAACCATGGCTACACCTTC. It codes for CASSHAHRDNHGYTF.

The CDR3 nucleotides are TGTGCCACCAGCAGAGGGTTGACTAGCGGGCAGAGCACAGATACGCAGTATTTT. It yields the protein CATSRGLTSGQSTDTQYF. The V and J genes are TRBV15 and TRBJ2-3; 10 positions match TRBD2. The CDR3 loop spans 18 amino acids. J lost 0 bases, V lost 1 base, and 7 bases had no gene match. Germline V gene data show CDR1 as LNHNV and CDR2 as YYDKDF (reference sequence).

The V and J genes are TRBV6-2 or TRBV6-3 and TRBJ1-1; TRBD1 agrees at 9 bases. Germline V gene sequence: CDR1 MNHEY, CDR2 SVGEGT. V gave up 2 bases and J gave up 0 bases; unmatched junction bases: 7. The CDR3 loop spans 17 amino acids. CDR3 bases: TGTGCCAGCAGTTACCGGGACAGGGCGATTATGAACACTGAAGCTTTCTTT. This translates into CASSYRDRAIMNTEAFF.

This clonotype has more than one count but fewer than ten. The gene calls are TRBV7-2 and TRBJ2-5; 8 positions agree with TRBD2. Germline lookup yields CDR1 SGHTA and CDR2 FQGNSA. Losses at the gene ends were 1 base for V and 9 bases for J; bases not matched to a gene: 10. There are 15 residues in the CDR3. The CDR3 here is CASSLVAGRLSSQYF. As DNA, the CDR3 is TGTGCCAGCAGCTTAGTAGCGGGGAGACTGTCTTCCCAGTACTTC.

This clonotype was picked up many times. The rearrangement links TRBV4-3 to TRBJ1-2, with TRBD1 identical over 7 bases. The CDR3 extends over 16 amino acids. With 0 bases clipped from V and 8 bases from J, the junction kept 12 bases outside the gene matches. Germline V gene data show CDR1 as LGHNA and CDR2 as YSLEER. The CDR3 DNA is TGCGCCAGCAGCCAAGAGTTCTCCCCACAGGGGCGAGGCTACACCTTC. Its protein is CASSQEFSPQGRGYTF.

This clonotype occurred a few times. V and J are TRBV11-2 and TRBJ1-4; a possible D gene is TRBD1 (5 bases). This CDR3 region has 16 residues. V was clipped by 0 bases and J by 3 bases, with 11 bases between them. Germline lookup yields CDR1 SGHAT and CDR2 FQNNGV. The CDR3 loop reads CASSLEDRASNEKLFF. CDR3 DNA sequence: TGTGCCAGCAGCTTAGAAGACAGAGCCTCTAATGAAAAACTGTTTTTT.

This chain connects TRBV7-2 to TRBJ2-7; TRBD2 matches at 8 bases. The CDR3 runs to 14 residues. From germline, CDR1 is SGHTA and CDR2 FQGNSA. The V gene end was trimmed by 4 bases and the J gene end by 2 bases; junction bases not matched to a gene: 4. CDR3 residues: CASSYSGTPYEQYF. The CDR3 nucleotides read TGTGCCAGCAGCTATAGCGGGACCCCCTACGAGCAGTACTTC. Based on the CDR3 plus reference TRBV7-2 and TRBJ2-7, the full variable domain is GAGVSQSPSNKVTEKGKDVELRCDPISGHTALYWYRQSLGQGLEFLIYFQGNSAPDKSGLPSDRFSAERTGGSVSTLTIQRTQQEDSAVYLCASSYSGTPYEQYFGPGTRLTVT.

J is TRBJ2-5 and V is TRBV5-1; D might be TRBD2 (6 bases). The CDR3 contains 14 residues. Trimming removed 4 bases at V and 5 bases at J, with 15 bases between. Germline V gives CDR1 SGHRS, CDR2 YFSETQ. The CDR3: CASSPRGREETQYF. The DNA for the CDR3 is TGCGCCAGCAGCCCGAGGGGTCGGGAGGAGACCCAGTACTTC.

Note on this clonotype: The germline gene is not matched at one end of the junction; a read error may be the cause. The J gene is TRBJ1-3, the V gene TRBV28, with TRBD1 matching over 7 bases. This CDR3 contains 13 residues. From germline, CDR1 is MDHEN and CDR2 SYDVKM. In nucleotides, the CDR3 is TGTGCCAGCAGTCCCGACAGGGCTACTGGGATAAGTTTT. Translation gives CASSPDRATGISF. Combining the CDR3 with reference TRBV28 and TRBJ1-3 gives the whole variable domain DVKVTQSSRYLVKRTGEKVFLECVQDMDHENMFWYRQDPGLGLRLIYFSYDVKMKEKGDIPEGYSVSREKKERFSLILESASTNQTSMYLCASSPDRATGISFGEGSWLTVV.

The rearrangement links TRBV20-1 to TRBJ2-1; either TRBD1 or TRBD2 may supply D (5 bases each). Germline loops: CDR1 DFQATT, CDR2 SNEGSKA (reference sequence). The V gene lost 3 bases and the J gene lost 6 bases, with 9 bases spanning the gap. This CDR3 has 12 amino acids. The CDR3, as DNA: TGCAGTGCTAGTTCGGGGACCAATGAGCAGTTCTTC. The encoded protein is CSASSGTNEQFF.

Comment on this clonotype: The DNA is left out, because the CDR3 cannot be placed on it with certainty; the CDR3 is given as TCRdb lists it. This rearrangement joins TRBV7-2 to TRBJ2-7; TRBD1, as called in the table, went unchecked against the DNA. The germline V gene has CDR1 SGHTA and CDR2 FQGNSA. The CDR3 numbers 13 amino acids, ends counted. CDR3 in amino acids: CASSFGQGAVEYF.

This clonotype was observed a few times. The chain joins TRBV6-5 to TRBJ1-4; D perhaps matches TRBD1 (5 bases). The V end lost 1 base, the J end lost 12 bases, and 12 bases lay between the germline ends. The CDR3 is 13 residues long. Germline-derived CDR1 and CDR2 are MNHEY and SVGAGI. The CDR3 is CASSYFPGLELFF. As DNA, the CDR3 is TGTGCCAGCAGTTACTTTCCAGGGTTGGAACTGTTTTTT.

The rearrangement uses TRBV27 and TRBJ1-1; D possibly corresponds to TRBD1 (5 bases). Germline V gives CDR1 MNHEY, CDR2 SMNVEV (reference sequence). The CDR3 covers 14 residues. V dropped 7 bases and J dropped 1 base, with 13 bases sitting between them. The CDR3 coding sequence is TGTGCCAGCACTTGGGGCAGAGGGAACACTGAAGCTTTCTTT. Translating it yields CASTWGRGNTEAFF.

The table lists this clonotype with many counts. The V and J genes are TRBV15 and TRBJ2-7; D is possibly TRBD2 (5 bases). With 8 bases removed from V and 4 bases from J, the gap between germline ends came to 18 bases. Germline V lookup: CDR1 LNHNV, CDR2 YYDKDF (reference sequence). There are 14 residues in the CDR3. The DNA of the CDR3 is TGTGCCACCTTCAGCGGCCGAGCTCCTTACGAGCAGTACTTC. Protein sequence: CATFSGRAPYEQYF.

Only a few counts were recorded for this clonotype. The gene calls are TRBV7-2 and TRBJ1-6, with D perhaps matching TRBD1 (6 bases). The CDR3 extends over 16 amino acids. Germline V gene lookup returns CDR1 SGHTA and CDR2 FQGNSA. V was clipped by 5 bases and J by 4 bases, with 15 bases between them. CDR3 sequence reads: CASSTLRGGYNSPLHF. As DNA, the CDR3 is TGTGCCAGCAGCACCTTAAGGGGGGGATATAATTCACCCCTCCACTTT.

The chain has TRBV20-1 and TRBJ2-5; 10 bases align to TRBD2. Gene TRBJ2-1 matches the end of the DNA better, so the J call may be wrong. From germline, CDR1 is DFQATT and CDR2 SNEGSKA (reference sequence). CDR3 length equals 17 residues. The DNA of the CDR3 is TGCAGTGCTTACCCCTTTGTAGCGGGAGGTACCTACAATGAGCAGTTCTTC. Its translation: CSAYPFVAGGTYNEQFF.

The chain has TRBV9 and TRBJ2-1, with a weak D call TRBD1 (6 bases). Germline assignment: CDR1 SGDLS and CDR2 YYNGEE. The CDR3 is made up of 14 amino acids. Trimming stripped 2 bases from V and 6 bases from J, with 12 bases between. CDR3 in DNA: TGTGCCAGCAGCGTTGACAGGCCGGCCAATGAGCAGTTCTTC. Encoded protein: CASSVDRPANEQFF.